Presented here are 16 T cell receptor beta chains from one specimen sequenced in a study of CD8+CD57+ T cells in acquired aplastic anemia. Individuals selected for sequencing had exhibited CD8+CD57+ cell expansion on flow cytometry. Both TCR beta VDJ combination and CDR3 sequence profiling were carried out. Genomic DNA was the template for this profiling. TCRdb called the reads again in MiXCR, with one record for every CDR3 protein. The sample has approximately 180,000 distinct CDR3 sequences; less than 65% are singletons. The sequencing sample was made of sorted CD4+, CD8+, or CD8+CD57+ T cells (not recorded which) from PBMCs. The receptors originated from a human donor with aplastic anemia.

The chain links TRBV2 to TRBJ2-3; perhaps D is TRBD1 or TRBD2 (6 bases each). The V end was cut by 6 bases, the J end by 2 bases, with 18 bases between. CDR1 is SNHLY and CDR2 is FYNNEI in the germline V gene. The CDR3 is 16 residues long. The CDR3 nucleotides are TGTGCCAGCAGCCACAGGGTGGCGGGACTCACAGATACGCAGTATTTT. It yields the protein CASSHRVAGLTDTQYF.

In the case of this clonotype: At one boundary the junction diverges from the germline segment, which might be a read error. The chain recombines TRBV7-9 with TRBJ2-5; TRBD2 agrees at 9 bases. Per the germline V gene, CDR1 is SEHNR and CDR2 is FQNEAQ (reference sequence). The CDR3 covers 17 residues. The CDR3 nucleotides are TGCGCCAGCAGCCAAGGTGCGGGGGGGCCTGACCAAGGGACCCAGTACTTC. Protein product: CASSQGAGGPDQGTQYF.

V gene TRBV29-1 combines with J gene TRBJ2-3, with 7 bases identical to TRBD2. The V gene's germline CDR1 is SQVTM and CDR2 ANQGSEA. V lost 7 bases to trimming and J lost 3 bases; unmatched junction nucleotides: 10. This CDR3 spans 14 amino acids. The CDR3 bases are TGCAGCGCAGACCCGGGAGGTTATACAGATACGCAGTATTTT. Protein: CSADPGGYTDTQYF.

This clonotype was recorded many times. V and J are TRBV7-8 and TRBJ2-7; D ambiguous. V was cut by 6 bases and J by 3 bases, with 9 bases left in between. Germline V gene lookup returns CDR1 SGHVS and CDR2 FQNEAQ. This CDR3 has 12 amino acids. The CDR3 coding sequence is TGTGCCAGCAGTCCGACAAACTACGAGCAGTACTTC. Translation gives CASSPTNYEQYF.

The chain carries TRBV7-8 and TRBJ1-5; TRBD1 matches 7 bases. This CDR3 region has 17 residues. From germline, CDR1 is SGHVS and CDR2 FQNEAQ. The CDR3 nucleotides read TGTGCAATATCAGCTTCCCCCGGGACAGCGCACAATCAGCCCCAGCATTTT. This gives the protein CAISASPGTAHNQPQHF.

The V and J genes are TRBV2 and TRBJ1-6, with D unresolved. From germline, CDR1 is SNHLY and CDR2 FYNNEI. CDR3 length: 14 residues. Trimming stripped 7 bases from V and 10 bases from J, with 17 bases between. The DNA for the CDR3 is TGTGCCAGCATCCCGGGCCTGAGTCGGTCACCCCTCCACTTT. Encoded protein: CASIPGLSRSPLHF.

As for this clonotype: Given the absence of the conserved phenylalanine or tryptophan at the CDR3 end, a read error is likely. The chain is built from TRBV4-1 and TRBJ1-6; D not resolved. V shed 0 bases and J shed 0 bases, with 12 bases lying between them. The CDR3 length is 18 residues. Germline-derived CDR1 and CDR2 are MGHRA and YSYEKL. The CDR3 nucleotides are TGCGCCAGCAGCCAAGAAGGAGGCGGAAGCTCCTATAATTCACCCCTCCACTCT. Encoded protein: CASSQEGGGSSYNSPLHS.

A remark on this clonotype: Mismatch with germline at one junction end may stem from a read error. The gene calls are TRBV7-9 and TRBJ2-3; the D gene could be TRBD1 or TRBD2 (5 bases each). This CDR3 spans 14 amino acids. Germline CDR1 is SEHNR and CDR2 is FQNEAQ (reference sequence). In DNA form, the CDR3 reads TGTGCCAGCAGCTTGGCAGGGAAGACCACAGAGGGGCATTTT. Its protein product is CASSLAGKTTEGHF.

CDR3 protein: CASSLVEQFF. In nucleotides, the CDR3 is TGTGCCAGCAGCTTAGTTGAGCAGTTCTTC. V is TRBV7-2 and J is TRBJ2-1; D unresolved. This CDR3 has 10 residues. CDR1 SGHTA and CDR2 FQGNSA come from the germline V gene. Between the trimmed V and J ends, which lost 1 base and 9 bases, there was a span of 1 base.

This clonotype was counted ten times or more. J is TRBJ2-2 and V is TRBV7-3, with 8 bases fitting TRBD1. The CDR3 is made up of 20 amino acids. The junction had 22 bases not matched to a gene; V was cut back by 5 bases and J by 5 bases. The germline V gene encodes CDR1 SGHTA and CDR2 FQGTGA. CDR3 DNA: TGTGCCAGCAGCCAATACCCCTTGGACAGGGAGGTTCTATTAACCGGGGAGCTGTTTTTT. It yields the protein CASSQYPLDREVLLTGELFF.

This chain uses TRBV20-1 with TRBJ1-2; no firm D call. CDR1 DFQATT and CDR2 SNEGSKA come from the germline V gene (reference sequence). The ends were cut back, 5 bases at V and 2 bases at J, with 9 bases in the middle. The CDR3 spans 12 residues. This CDR3 is CSAPDLNYGYTF. The CDR3 nucleotides are TGCAGTGCTCCGGACTTGAACTATGGCTACACCTTC.

This clonotype was found many times. This chain joins TRBV7-2 and TRBJ2-1; no definite D call. Germline V gene lookup returns CDR1 SGHTA and CDR2 FQGNSA. Trimming removed 5 bases at V and 5 bases at J, with 7 bases between. The CDR3 has 12 amino acids. For the CDR3, the DNA is TGTGCCAGCAGCCCTCCGAACAATGAGCAGTTCTTC. Encoded protein: CASSPPNNEQFF.

This sequence joins TRBV5-4 and TRBJ2-7; the D gene could be TRBD1 or TRBD2 (5 bases each). Germline V gene sequence: CDR1 SGHNT, CDR2 YYREEE (reference sequence). The CDR3 extends over 15 amino acids. V lost 4 bases, J lost 2 bases, and 16 bases lay in between. DNA for the CDR3: TGTGCCAGCAGCGCACCGGGACCTAGAGCCTACGAGCAGTACTTC. Translated, it gives CASSAPGPRAYEQYF.

This chain uses TRBV7-8 with TRBJ1-5; the D is unclear. The CDR3 is 13 residues long. The germline V gene has CDR1 SGHVS and CDR2 FQNEAQ. Between the trimmed V and J ends, which lost 5 bases and 5 bases, there was a span of 10 bases. The CDR3 region is CASSIIRYQPQHF. In nucleotides, the CDR3 is TGTGCCAGCAGCATTATTCGGTATCAGCCCCAGCATTTT.

This clonotype came up many times. This chain connects TRBV11-2 to TRBJ2-7, with 8 positions matching TRBD1. V shed 3 bases and J 2 bases; nucleotides not matched to a gene: 6. The CDR3 loop spans 15 amino acids. Germline V gene data show CDR1 as SGHAT and CDR2 as FQNNGV. CDR3 coding DNA: TGTGCCAGCAGCTTCCGGACAGGGAATGCCTACGAGCAGTACTTC. The encoded protein is CASSFRTGNAYEQYF.

The V call is TRBV10-2, the J call TRBJ1-2, with 7 bases aligning to TRBD1. Germline CDR1 WSHSY, CDR2 SAAADI. The CDR3 totals 14 residues. V was pared by 6 bases and J by 1 base, with 5 bases of the junction left unmatched. In DNA, the CDR3 is TGCGCCAGCAGCAAACAGGGGATTAACTATGGCTACACCTTC. Encoded protein: CASSKQGINYGYTF.